One sample yielded the 22 T cell receptor beta chains listed below, sequenced in a study of cytomegalovirus exposure and HLA in healthy donors. Researchers ran the PCR with 60 Vbeta and 13 Jbeta primers. The method was immunoSEQ multiplex PCR; TCRdb's version includes in-frame clones alone and lacks a portion of them. In the table there are about 97,000 clones, around 80% of which are singletons. Sequenced input: PBMCs. Receptors were obtained from a man aged 35 to 55 in good health and CMV-seropositive.

The chain carries TRBV29-1 and TRBJ1-2, with a weak D call TRBD1 (5 bases). V lost 7 bases to trimming and J lost 3 bases, with 12 bases between them. Looked up from germline, CDR1 is SQVTM and CDR2 is ANQGSEA. The CDR3 runs 12 residues. The CDR3 sequence is CSGKTAYYGYTF. The CDR3 nucleotides read TGCAGCGGAAAGACAGCCTACTATGGCTACACCTTC.

V is TRBV19 and J is TRBJ1-5, with a tentative D call TRBD1 (6 bases). V gave up 5 bases and J gave up 7 bases, with 18 bases separating them. The length of the CDR3 is 15 residues. The germline V gene has CDR1 LNHDA and CDR2 SQIVND (reference sequence). In DNA form, the CDR3 reads TGTGCCAGTAGTCTCGATGGACAGCCTTGGCAGCCCCAGCATTTT. It specifies CASSLDGQPWQPQHF.

The chain combines TRBV2 with TRBJ1-5; 8 nucleotides align to TRBD1. Germline V gene data show CDR1 as SNHLY and CDR2 as FYNNEI. The CDR3 has 11 amino acids. J was trimmed by 7 bases and V by 10 bases; bases with no gene match: 3. CDR3 DNA sequence: TGTGCCACGGACAGGGAGCAGCCCCAGCATTTT. Its translation is CATDREQPQHF. Complete variable domain (other parts from reference TRBV2 and TRBJ1-5): EPEVTQTPSHQVTQMGQEVILRCVPISNHLYFYWYRQILGQKVEFLVSFYNNEISEKSEIFDDQFSVERPDGSNFTLKIRSTKLEDSAMYFCATDREQPQHFGDGTRLSIL.

J is TRBJ2-3 and V is TRBV11-2, with 7 positions matching TRBD2. Germline values: CDR1 SGHAT, CDR2 FQNNGV. V trimming: 0 bases; J trimming: 6 bases; junction bases outside the gene matches: 6. This CDR3 has 15 residues. The CDR3 spells CASSLETGGWDTQYF. The DNA for the CDR3 is TGTGCCAGCAGCTTAGAGACGGGAGGCTGGGATACGCAGTATTTT.

This sequence joins TRBV4-1 and TRBJ2-7, with D possibly TRBD2 on 7 matching bases. Germline loops: CDR1 MGHRA, CDR2 YSYEKL. CDR3 length: 15 amino acids. V gave up 1 base and J gave up 3 bases, with 13 bases separating them. The CDR3 is CASSQGGGPYYEQYF. Here the CDR3 DNA reads TGCGCCAGCAGCCAAGGGGGGGGGCCCTACTACGAGCAGTACTTC.

Only one count was recorded for this clone. V gene TRBV27 combines with J gene TRBJ1-1, with D unclear. This CDR3 contains 14 residues. V shed 7 bases and J shed 1 base, with 13 bases lying between them. CDR1 is MNHEY and CDR2 is SMNVEV in the germline V gene (reference sequence). CDR3 nucleotides: TGTGCCAGCACCGTGGGAGCGGGGAACACTGAAGCTTTCTTT. The encoded protein is CASTVGAGNTEAFF.

V is TRBV27 and J is TRBJ2-7, with 7 bases matching TRBD1. Trimming removed 6 bases from V and 6 bases from J; junction bases left unmatched: 5. This CDR3 contains 12 residues. Per germline, CDR1 MNHEY and CDR2 SMNVEV (reference sequence). The CDR3 loop is CASSPNRGEQYF. CDR3 sequence (DNA): TGTGCCAGCAGCCCTAACAGGGGCGAGCAGTACTTC.

This chain links TRBV5-1 with TRBJ2-7; 14 bases align to TRBD2. V dropped 3 bases and J dropped 3; count of bases not matched to a gene: 8. This CDR3 region has 17 residues. Germline values: CDR1 SGHRS, CDR2 YFSETQ. CDR3 residues: CASSSGLAGVRVYEQYF. The CDR3 bases are TGCGCCAGCAGCTCGGGACTAGCGGGAGTGAGGGTCTACGAGCAGTACTTC.

The V gene is TRBV5-8, the J gene TRBJ2-1, with TRBD1 as a possible D gene (5 bases). Germline CDR1 is SGHTS and CDR2 is YDEGEE. The CDR3 has 11 residues. Trimming left V 2 bases short and J 10 bases short, with 7 bases between. CDR3 loop: CASSFRQEQFF. In DNA form, the CDR3 reads TGTGCCAGCAGCTTCCGACAGGAGCAGTTCTTC. The full variable domain, rest sourced from reference TRBV5-8 and TRBJ2-1, is EAGVTQSPTHLIKTRGQQATLRCSPISGHTSVYWYQQALGLGLQFLLWYDEGEERNRGNFPPRFSGRQFPNYSSELNVNALELEDSALYLCASSFRQEQFFGPGTRLTVL.

The V call is TRBV2, the J call TRBJ1-6, with D tentatively TRBD1 (6 bases). Germline CDR1 SNHLY, CDR2 FYNNEI. CDR3 length equals 14 residues. Trimming stripped 4 bases from V and 5 bases from J, with 9 bases between. As DNA, the CDR3 is TGTGCCAGCAGTGGACAGGAGGATAATTCACCCCTCCACTTT. This gives the protein CASSGQEDNSPLHF.

V usage is TRBV5-4 and J usage is TRBJ1-3; 7 bases match TRBD1. CDR1 is SGHNT, CDR2 YYREEE, per germline (reference sequence). V was clipped by 4 bases and J by 2 bases; unmatched bases: 6. The CDR3 runs 15 residues. The CDR3 coding sequence is TGTGCCAGCAGCCCTGACAGGGTCCCTGGAAACACCATATATTTT. It encodes CASSPDRVPGNTIYF. Using reference TRBV5-4 and TRBJ1-3 for the parts outside the CDR3, the full variable domain is ETGVTQSPTHLIKTRGQQVTLRCSSQSGHNTVSWYQQALGQGPQFIFQYYREEENGRGNFPPRFSGLQFPNYSSELNVNALELDDSALYLCASSPDRVPGNTIYFGEGSWLTVV.

The chain combines TRBV7-9 with TRBJ1-1, with D possibly matching TRBD1 (5 bases). Germline values: CDR1 SEHNR, CDR2 FQNEAQ (reference sequence). This CDR3 spans 16 amino acids. Trimming took 0 bases from V and 3 from J, leaving 14 bases between them. CDR3 nucleotide sequence: TGTGCCAGCAGCTTAGCTAAGACAGTGGGCGACACTGAAGCTTTCTTT. Residues: CASSLAKTVGDTEAFF.

The rearrangement links TRBV2 to TRBJ1-5, with 10 bases that match TRBD1. This CDR3 has 15 amino acids. With 5 bases clipped from V and 4 bases from J, the junction kept 5 bases outside the gene matches. Germline assignment: CDR1 SNHLY and CDR2 FYNNEI. This CDR3 reads CASSRPGQGNQPQHF. CDR3 in DNA: TGTGCCAGCAGTCGACCGGGACAGGGGAATCAGCCCCAGCATTTT. The whole variable domain, filled in from reference TRBV2 and TRBJ1-5, reads EPEVTQTPSHQVTQMGQEVILRCVPISNHLYFYWYRQILGQKVEFLVSFYNNEISEKSEIFDDQFSVERPDGSNFTLKIRSTKLEDSAMYFCASSRPGQGNQPQHFGDGTRLSIL.

The chain recombines TRBV10-3 with TRBJ1-6, with 7 bases identical to TRBD1. Germline assignment: CDR1 ENHRY and CDR2 SYGVKD. V lost 4 bases, J lost 0 bases, and 3 bases stayed unmatched. This CDR3 has 16 residues. DNA for the CDR3: TGTGCCATCAGTGGACAGGGAAGCTCCTATAATTCACCCCTCCACTTT. It encodes CAISGQGSSYNSPLHF.

The chain carries TRBV9 and TRBJ2-7, with D possibly TRBD1 on 6 matching bases. Trimming shortened V by 3 bases and J by 3 bases, and 16 bases separated the two germline ends. This CDR3 region has 15 residues. Per the germline V gene, CDR1 is SGDLS and CDR2 is YYNGEE. CDR3 sequence (DNA): TGTGCCAGCAGCGCCGCCGGCAGGGGTAGCTACGAGCAGTACTTC. Its translation is CASSAAGRGSYEQYF.

A single count supports this clone. The chain links TRBV19 to TRBJ2-3, with D tentatively TRBD2 (6 bases). CDR3 length equals 17 residues. The germline V gene has CDR1 LNHDA and CDR2 SQIVND (reference sequence). V gave up 6 bases and J gave up 1 base, with 20 bases separating them. The CDR3, as DNA: TGTGCCAGTAGCATTCTAGCGACAGTTGCCCGCACAGATACGCAGTATTTT. It is translated as CASSILATVARTDTQYF.

V gene TRBV5-6 combines with J gene TRBJ1-2; TRBD1 might be the D (6 bases). V was trimmed by 4 bases and J by 5 bases, leaving 12 bases between them. This CDR3 is built from 13 residues. Germline CDR1 reads SGHDT; CDR2 reads YYEEEE. The CDR3 DNA is TGTGCCAGCAGCGAGGACAGCATTTATGGCTACACCTTC. It is translated as CASSEDSIYGYTF.

The chain combines TRBV10-2 with TRBJ1-5; D gene uncertain. V shed 6 bases and J shed 3 bases, with 12 bases lying between them. Germline CDR1 WSHSY, CDR2 SAAADI. This CDR3 is 14 amino acids long. The DNA of the CDR3 is TGCGCCAGCAGGGCGGGTCTCGCCAATCAGCCCCAGCATTTT. Protein product: CASRAGLANQPQHF.

This chain connects TRBV28 to TRBJ2-3; D may be TRBD1 (7 bases). This CDR3 has 17 amino acids. Per the germline V gene, CDR1 is MDHEN and CDR2 is SYDVKM. V lost 5 bases and J 4 bases, leaving 22 bases between the germline ends. The CDR3 sequence is CASSPPPGGGTADTQYF. Here the CDR3 DNA reads TGTGCCAGCAGTCCACCACCCGGGGGCGGGACAGCAGATACGCAGTATTTT.

The chain couples TRBV7-2 to TRBJ2-5, with D possibly TRBD1 on 6 matching bases. Germline V gene data show CDR1 as SGHTA and CDR2 as FQGNSA. V was trimmed by 8 bases and J by 1 base, leaving 14 bases between them. The CDR3 extends over 14 amino acids. The CDR3 reads CASCPQGSQETQYF. The CDR3 region has the DNA TGTGCCAGCTGTCCTCAGGGGAGCCAAGAGACCCAGTACTTC.

In its sample, this clone was seen once. The V gene is TRBV10-2, the J gene TRBJ2-1, with D perhaps TRBD1 (6 bases). V was trimmed by 6 bases and J by 4 bases, leaving 19 bases between them. Germline assignment: CDR1 WSHSY and CDR2 SAAADI. CDR3 length equals 16 residues. CDR3 DNA sequence: TGCGCCAGCAGGCCCCTGCCTTCGGGACAATACAATGAGCAGTTCTTC. It translates to CASRPLPSGQYNEQFF.

This clone appeared a few times. Different DNA sequences within this sample yield the same CDR3. The gene calls are TRBV27 and TRBJ1-3; TRBD1 agrees at 7 bases. Germline assignment: CDR1 MNHEY and CDR2 SMNVEV (reference sequence). Trimming took 5 bases from V and 4 from J; bases not matched to a gene: 5. This CDR3 is built from 14 residues. The CDR3 region is CASSLTGVGNTIYF. CDR3 nucleotides: TGTGCCAGCAGTCTTACAGGGGTAGGAAACACCATATATTTT.